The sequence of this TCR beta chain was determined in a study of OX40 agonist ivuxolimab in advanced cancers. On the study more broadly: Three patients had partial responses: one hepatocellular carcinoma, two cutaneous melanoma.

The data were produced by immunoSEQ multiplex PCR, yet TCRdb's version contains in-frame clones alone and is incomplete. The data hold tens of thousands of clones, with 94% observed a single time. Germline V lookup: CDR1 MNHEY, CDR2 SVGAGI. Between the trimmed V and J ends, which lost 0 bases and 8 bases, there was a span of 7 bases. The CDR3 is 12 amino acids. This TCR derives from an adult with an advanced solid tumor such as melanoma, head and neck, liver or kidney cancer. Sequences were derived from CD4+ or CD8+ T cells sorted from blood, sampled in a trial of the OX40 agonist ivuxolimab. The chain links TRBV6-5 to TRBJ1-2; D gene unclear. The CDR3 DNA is TGTGCCAGCAGTTACTCTGAGGTCGGCTACACCTTC. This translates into CASSYSEVGYTF.